The entry below gives a single T cell receptor beta chain sequence along with its context. Its antigen remains unidentified. These data originate in a study of OX40 agonist ivuxolimab in advanced cancers. As for the study in general: Patients in the trial were receiving intravenous ivuxolimab every 2 weeks, at doses of 0.01 to 10 mg/kg. Those treated in dose escalation had hepatocellular carcinoma, melanoma, renal cell cancer or head and neck cancer. Study-level findings and limits: At 0.1 to 3.0 mg/kg and by week 6, CD4+ and CD8+ T cells in the blood had expanded clonally. The authors also found low normalized T-cell clonal expansion in some nonresponders.

Trimming stripped 2 bases from V and 3 bases from J, with 10 bases between. Looked up from germline, CDR1 is MNHNY and CDR2 is SVGAGI (reference sequence). The CDR3 is 14 residues long. Using immunoSEQ multiplex PCR, the repertoire was profiled, and TCRdb retains in-frame clones only, with some absent. The data hold over 85,000 clones, with about nine tenths observed a single time. The sequence derives from an adult with an advanced solid tumor such as melanoma, head and neck, liver or kidney cancer. V gene TRBV6-6 combines with J gene TRBJ1-1; D gene unclear. Material: CD4+ or CD8+ T cells sorted from blood, obtained in a trial of the OX40 agonist ivuxolimab. CDR3 DNA sequence: TGTGCCAGCAGTTACCCCCGGAGGGACACTGAAGCTTTCTTT. Amino acid sequence: CASSYPRRDTEAFF.